Below, 20 T cell receptor beta chains from the same sample are listed, as sequenced in a study of blood T cell repertoires in COVID-19. The method was immunoSEQ multiplex PCR; TCRdb's version includes in-frame clones alone and lacks a portion of them. The data show approximately 300,000 clones, 85% to 90% seen once. The sample comprised peripheral blood. The receptors here all came from a woman in her twenties or thirties with COVID-19, enrolled during active disease.

The J gene is TRBJ2-4, the V gene TRBV29-1; 9 bases agree with TRBD1. The CDR3 contains 12 residues. Trimming removed 8 bases from V and 7 bases from J; junction bases left unmatched: 6. Germline-derived CDR1 and CDR2 are SQVTM and ANQGSEA. The CDR3 region has the DNA TGCAGCATTGGGGACAGGGTTAACATTCAGTACTTC. This codes for CSIGDRVNIQYF.

The chain joins TRBV15 to TRBJ1-2; TRBD1 agrees at 9 bases. Per the germline V gene, CDR1 is LNHNV and CDR2 is YYDKDF (reference sequence). This CDR3 contains 13 residues. V lost 8 bases, J lost 4 bases, and 5 bases stayed unmatched. CDR3: CATGTGTSYGYTF. CDR3 DNA: TGTGCCACCGGGACAGGGACGAGCTATGGCTACACCTTC. Full variable domain (outside the CDR3, taken from reference TRBV15 and TRBJ1-2): DAMVIQNPRYQVTQFGKPVTLSCSQTLNHNVMYWYQQKSSQAPKLLFHYYDKDFNNEADTPDNFQSRRPNTSFCFLDIRSPGLGDTAMYLCATGTGTSYGYTFGSGTRLTVV.

The rearrangement joins TRBV7-3 to TRBJ1-1; no clear D gene. Germline loops: CDR1 SGHTA, CDR2 FQGTGA. The CDR3 totals 12 residues. Trimming left V 5 bases short and J 7 bases short, with 11 bases between. Here the CDR3 reads CASSPGAGEAFF. The CDR3 DNA reads TGTGCCAGCAGCCCCGGTGCAGGTGAAGCTTTCTTT. The full variable domain, in which reference TRBV7-3 and TRBJ1-1 provide the parts outside the CDR3, is GAGVSQTPSNKVTEKGKYVELRCDPISGHTALYWYRQSLGQGPEFLIYFQGTGAADDSGLPNDRFFAVRPEGSVSTLKIQRTERGDSAVYLCASSPGAGEAFFGQGTRLTVV.

This clone was detected only a few times. The rearrangement links TRBV6-1 to TRBJ1-1, with D unresolved. Germline CDR1 MNHNS, CDR2 SASEGT. This CDR3 is 15 amino acids long. V was trimmed by 1 base and J by 3 bases, leaving 12 bases between them. The CDR3, as DNA: TGTGCCAGCAGTGAAGGATGGAGTCTGGACACTGAAGCTTTCTTT. The encoded protein is CASSEGWSLDTEAFF.

This clone has more than one count but fewer than ten. The gene calls are TRBV1 and TRBJ1-1; the table's D call, TRBD1, has no DNA check behind it. TRBV1 is described as a pseudogene. The CDR3 sequence is 14 residues long. This CDR3 is CTSSQEGGQREAFF. CDR3 nucleotides: TGCACCAGCAGCCAAGAAGGGGGTCAGAGGGAAGCTTTCTTT.

The rearrangement uses TRBV21-1 and TRBJ1-6; the D call in the table, TRBD1, was not verified against the DNA. TRBV21-1 is a pseudogene. This CDR3 contains 14 residues. This CDR3 is CASTMTGFNSPLHF. Written as DNA, the CDR3 is TGTGCCAGCACCATGACAGGGTTCAATTCACCCCTCCACTTT.

This chain links TRBV18 with TRBJ2-5; 7 positions match TRBD1. Per germline, CDR1 KGHSH and CDR2 LQKENI. CDR3 length equals 14 residues. V gave up 6 bases and J gave up 5 bases; unmatched junction bases: 9. CDR3 region: CASSLRQGLETQYF. CDR3 in DNA: TGTGCCAGCTCCCTACGACAGGGTTTGGAGACCCAGTACTTC.

The chain employs TRBV19 and TRBJ1-5; 7 nucleotides line up with TRBD1. The germline V gene has CDR1 LNHDA and CDR2 SQIVND (reference sequence). V was pared by 5 bases and J by 4 bases, with 5 bases of the junction left unmatched. The CDR3 has 14 residues. The CDR3 is CASSHRGLNQPQHF. The DNA for the CDR3 is TGTGCCAGTAGTCACAGGGGCCTTAATCAGCCCCAGCATTTT.

On this clone itself: Within the sample, other DNA sequences also encode this same CDR3. CDR3 sequence reads: CASSETGGTDTQYF. The CDR3 nucleotides are TGTGCCAGCAGCGAGACAGGGGGCACAGATACGCAGTATTTT. This rearrangement joins TRBV7-9 to TRBJ2-3; the match to TRBD1 covers 8 bases. Germline lookup yields CDR1 SEHNR and CDR2 FQNEAQ (reference sequence). This CDR3 contains 14 residues. Germline trimming cut 5 bases from V and 1 base from J; bases unmatched to any gene: 2.

The J gene is TRBJ2-5, the V gene TRBV6-5, with D maybe TRBD2 (6 bases). This CDR3 contains 16 residues. V was pared by 4 bases and J by 4 bases, with 19 bases between. Per the germline V gene, CDR1 is MNHEY and CDR2 is SVGAGI. The CDR3 DNA sequence: TGTGCCAGCAGTTTCTACTTGGGGGGAGGAAGAGAGACCCAGTACTTC. Translated, it gives CASSFYLGGGRETQYF.

This chain links TRBV27 with TRBJ1-2; TRBD1 agrees at 11 bases. The CDR3 runs to 14 residues. Germline V gene lookup returns CDR1 MNHEY and CDR2 SMNVEV (reference sequence). J gave up 3 bases and V 8 bases, and 5 bases lay outside the gene matches. As DNA, the CDR3 is TGTGCCAGCCGACGGACAGGGGGCGACTATGGCTACACCTTC. It specifies CASRRTGGDYGYTF.

The rearrangement uses TRBV5-8 and TRBJ2-7; 10 bases line up with TRBD2. V gave up 6 bases and J gave up 0 bases; unmatched junction bases: 6. In germline, CDR1 is SGHTS, CDR2 YDEGEE. The CDR3 spans 15 residues. Here the CDR3 reads CASTWTSGSSYEQYF. As DNA, the CDR3 is TGTGCCAGCACTTGGACTAGCGGCAGCTCCTACGAGCAGTACTTC.

The chain carries TRBV10-3 and TRBJ2-1; tentatively, D is TRBD1 (6 bases). Trimming cost V 2 bases and J 7 bases, with 9 bases left between them. The CDR3 contains 13 residues. Germline V gene sequence: CDR1 ENHRY, CDR2 SYGVKD. CDR3 DNA: TGTGCCATCAGTGAGATTCAGGGGAATGAGCAGTTCTTC. Translating gives CAISEIQGNEQFF.

The chain carries TRBV30 and TRBJ1-3; no clear D. V was cut by 5 bases and J by 7 bases, with 9 bases left in between. The CDR3 loop spans 11 amino acids. The V gene's germline CDR1 is GTSNPN and CDR2 SVGIG (reference sequence). CDR3 in DNA: TGTGCCTGGGGGCGTTCGAACACCATATATTTT. Its protein product is CAWGRSNTIYF.

The V gene is TRBV2, the J gene TRBJ1-1; D remains unclear. The CDR3 is made up of 13 amino acids. Germline V gives CDR1 SNHLY, CDR2 FYNNEI. Trimming pared 5 bases from V and 9 bases from J, leaving 16 bases between. The CDR3 here is CASSPDEGRKAFF. The CDR3 DNA follows: TGTGCCAGCAGTCCGGATGAGGGTAGGAAAGCTTTCTTT.

The CDR3 region has the DNA TGCGCCAGCAGCTTGGAGGGGAATTACAATGAGCAGTTCTTC. This codes for CASSLEGNYNEQFF. The rearrangement uses TRBV5-1 and TRBJ2-1; maybe TRBD1 (5 bases). The CDR3 loop spans 14 amino acids. Germline-derived CDR1 and CDR2 are SGHRS and YFSETQ. The V and J ends lost 0 bases and 4 bases respectively, with 8 bases between them.

The chain combines TRBV28 with TRBJ2-7; 10 bases agree with TRBD1. The CDR3 spans 14 residues. The trim removed 6 bases at V and 2 bases at J, leaving 4 bases unmatched. The germline CDR1 and CDR2 sequences are MDHEN and SYDVKM. Here the CDR3 reads CASSLGQGAYEQYV. DNA of the CDR3: TGTGCCAGCAGCCTAGGACAGGGGGCCTACGAGCAGTACGTC.

The rearrangement links TRBV7-9 to TRBJ1-4; D may be TRBD1 (6 bases). The CDR3 is 16 residues long. Trimming pared 5 bases from V and 0 bases from J, leaving 13 bases between. Germline V gives CDR1 SEHNR, CDR2 FQNEAQ (reference sequence). The CDR3 loop reads CASSGVDRTTNEKLFF. DNA of the CDR3: TGTGCCAGCAGCGGAGTCGACAGGACAACTAATGAAAAACTGTTTTTT. The full variable domain, rest sourced from reference TRBV7-9 and TRBJ1-4, is DTGVSQNPRHKITKRGQNVTFRCDPISEHNRLYWYRQTLGQGPEFLTYFQNEAQLEKSRLLSDRFSAERPKGSFSTLEIQRTEQGDSAMYLCASSGVDRTTNEKLFFGSGTQLSVL.

The V call is TRBV7-6, the J call TRBJ1-1; TRBD1 matches 11 bases. Germline CDR1 reads SGHVS; CDR2 reads FNYEAQ. CDR3 length: 15 amino acids. Trimming removed 5 bases from V and 4 bases from J; junction bases left unmatched: 6. Written as DNA, the CDR3 is TGTGCCAGCAGCCCTCGGACAGGGGGCATCACTGAAGCTTTCTTT. Encoded protein: CASSPRTGGITEAFF.

The chain links TRBV10-3 to TRBJ2-3, with TRBD2 identical over 7 bases. CDR1 is ENHRY, CDR2 SYGVKD, per germline. J was trimmed by 4 bases and V by 2 bases; bases with no gene match: 9. The CDR3 covers 16 residues. This CDR3 reads CAISESSGRSADTQYF. CDR3 sequence (DNA): TGTGCCATCAGTGAGAGTAGCGGGCGCTCCGCAGATACGCAGTATTTT.